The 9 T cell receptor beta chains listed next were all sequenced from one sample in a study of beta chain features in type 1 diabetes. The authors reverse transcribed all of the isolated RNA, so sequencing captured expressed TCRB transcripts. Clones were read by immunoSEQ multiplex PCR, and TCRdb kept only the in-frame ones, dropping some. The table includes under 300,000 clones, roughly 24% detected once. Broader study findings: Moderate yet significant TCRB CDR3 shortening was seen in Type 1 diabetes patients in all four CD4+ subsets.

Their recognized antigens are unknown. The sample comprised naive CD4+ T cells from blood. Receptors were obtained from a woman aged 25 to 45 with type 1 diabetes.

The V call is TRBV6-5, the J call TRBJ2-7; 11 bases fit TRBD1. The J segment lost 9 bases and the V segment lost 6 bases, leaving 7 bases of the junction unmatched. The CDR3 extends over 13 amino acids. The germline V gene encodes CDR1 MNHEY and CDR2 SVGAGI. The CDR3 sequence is CASSRDRGMVQYF. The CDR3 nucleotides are TGTGCCAGCAGCCGGGACAGGGGGATGGTGCAGTACTTC.

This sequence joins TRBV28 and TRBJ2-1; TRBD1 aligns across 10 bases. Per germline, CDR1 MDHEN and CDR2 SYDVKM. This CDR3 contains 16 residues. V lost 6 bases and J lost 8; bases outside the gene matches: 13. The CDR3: CASRPSTGQGSDEQFF. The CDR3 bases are TGTGCCAGCAGGCCCTCTACGGGACAGGGGTCCGATGAGCAGTTCTTC.

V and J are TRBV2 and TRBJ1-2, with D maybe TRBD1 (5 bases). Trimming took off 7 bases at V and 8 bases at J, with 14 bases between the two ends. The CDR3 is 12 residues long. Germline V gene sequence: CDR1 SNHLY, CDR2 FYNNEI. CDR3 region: CASTWGLEGYTF. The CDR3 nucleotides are TGTGCCAGCACTTGGGGCCTGGAGGGCTACACCTTC.

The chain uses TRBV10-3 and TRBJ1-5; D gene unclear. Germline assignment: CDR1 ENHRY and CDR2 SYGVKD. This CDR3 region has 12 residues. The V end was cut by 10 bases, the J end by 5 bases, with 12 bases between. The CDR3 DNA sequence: TGTGCCACGCGGTCGGCAGATCAGCCCCAGCATTTT. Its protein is CATRSADQPQHF.

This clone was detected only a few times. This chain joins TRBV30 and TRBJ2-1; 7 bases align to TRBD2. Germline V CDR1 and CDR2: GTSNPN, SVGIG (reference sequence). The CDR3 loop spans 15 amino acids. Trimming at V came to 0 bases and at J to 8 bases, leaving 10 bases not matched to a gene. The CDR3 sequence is CAWSVKWEGKDEQFF. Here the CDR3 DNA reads TGTGCCTGGAGTGTTAAGTGGGAGGGTAAGGATGAGCAGTTCTTC.

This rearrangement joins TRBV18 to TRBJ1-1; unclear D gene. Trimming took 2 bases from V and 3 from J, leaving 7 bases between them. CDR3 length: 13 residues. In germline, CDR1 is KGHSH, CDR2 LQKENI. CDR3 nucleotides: TGTGCCAGCTCACCAGGGGAGGACACTGAAGCTTTCTTT. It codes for CASSPGEDTEAFF.

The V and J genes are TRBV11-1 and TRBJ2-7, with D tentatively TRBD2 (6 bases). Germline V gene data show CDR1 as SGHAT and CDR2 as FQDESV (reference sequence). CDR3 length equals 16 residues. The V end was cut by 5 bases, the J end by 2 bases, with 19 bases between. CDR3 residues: CASSTTHSGAAYEQYF. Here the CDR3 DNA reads TGTGCCAGCAGCACCACCCATAGCGGAGCCGCCTACGAGCAGTACTTC.

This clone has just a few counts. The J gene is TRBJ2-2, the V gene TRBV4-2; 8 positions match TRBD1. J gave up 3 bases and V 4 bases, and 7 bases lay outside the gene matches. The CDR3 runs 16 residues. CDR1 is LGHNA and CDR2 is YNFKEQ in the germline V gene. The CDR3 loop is CASSPGQGRDTGELFF. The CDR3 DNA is TGTGCCAGCAGCCCCGGACAGGGTCGTGACACCGGGGAGCTGTTTTTT.

CDR3 nucleotide sequence: TGTGCCAGCAGTGTCACGGGGTCGACTGAAGCTTTCTTT. Its translation is CASSVTGSTEAFF. The chain employs TRBV2 and TRBJ1-1; no reliable D call. With 4 bases removed from V and 5 bases from J, the gap between germline ends came to 11 bases. CDR3 length: 13 amino acids. The germline CDR1 and CDR2 sequences are SNHLY and FYNNEI.